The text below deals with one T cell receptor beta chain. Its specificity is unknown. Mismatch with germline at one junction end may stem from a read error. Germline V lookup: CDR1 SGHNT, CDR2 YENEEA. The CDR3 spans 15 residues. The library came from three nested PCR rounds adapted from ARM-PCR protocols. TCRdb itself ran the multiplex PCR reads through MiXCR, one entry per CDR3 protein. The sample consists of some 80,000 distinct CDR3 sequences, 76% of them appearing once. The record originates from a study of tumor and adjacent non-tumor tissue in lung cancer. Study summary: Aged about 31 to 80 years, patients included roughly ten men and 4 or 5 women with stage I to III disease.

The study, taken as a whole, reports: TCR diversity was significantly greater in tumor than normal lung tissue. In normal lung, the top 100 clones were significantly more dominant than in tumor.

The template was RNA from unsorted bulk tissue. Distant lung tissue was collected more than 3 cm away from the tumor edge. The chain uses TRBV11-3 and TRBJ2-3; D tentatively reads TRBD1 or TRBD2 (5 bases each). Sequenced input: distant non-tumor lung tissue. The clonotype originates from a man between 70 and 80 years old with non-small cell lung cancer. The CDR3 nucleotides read TGTCCCAGCGCCCGTCGGGAAGTAAGCACAGGTACGCAGTATTTT. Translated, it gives CPSARREVSTGTQYF.